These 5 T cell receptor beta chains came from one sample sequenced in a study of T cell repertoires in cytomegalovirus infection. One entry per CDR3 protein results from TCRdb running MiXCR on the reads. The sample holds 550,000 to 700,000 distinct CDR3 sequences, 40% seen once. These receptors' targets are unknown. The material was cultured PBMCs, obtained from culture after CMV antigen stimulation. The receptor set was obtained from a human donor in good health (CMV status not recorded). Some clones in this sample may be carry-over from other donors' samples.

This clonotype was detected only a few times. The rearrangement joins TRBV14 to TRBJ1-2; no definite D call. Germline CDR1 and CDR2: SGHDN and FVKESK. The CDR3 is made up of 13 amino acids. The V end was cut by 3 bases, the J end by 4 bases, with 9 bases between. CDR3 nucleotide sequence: TGTGCCAGCAGCCACGACCCGTCCTATGGCTACACCTTC. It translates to CASSHDPSYGYTF. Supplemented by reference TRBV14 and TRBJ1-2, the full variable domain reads EAGVTQFPSHSVIEKGQTVTLRCDPISGHDNLYWYRRVMGKEIKFLLHFVKESKQDESGMPNNRFLAERTGGTYSTLKVQPAELEDSGVYFCASSHDPSYGYTFGSGTRLTVV.

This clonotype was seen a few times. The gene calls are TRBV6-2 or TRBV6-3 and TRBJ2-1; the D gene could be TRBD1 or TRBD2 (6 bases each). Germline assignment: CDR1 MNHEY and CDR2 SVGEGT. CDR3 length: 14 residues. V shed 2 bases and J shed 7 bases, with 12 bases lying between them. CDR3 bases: TGTGCCAGCAGTTACGGGGGGCTGCTAAATGAGCAGTTCTTC. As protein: CASSYGGLLNEQFF.

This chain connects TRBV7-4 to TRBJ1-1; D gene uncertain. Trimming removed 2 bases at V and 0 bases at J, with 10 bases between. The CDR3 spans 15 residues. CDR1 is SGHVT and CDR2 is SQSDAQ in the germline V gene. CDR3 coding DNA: TGTGCCAGCAGCTTACAAAAGTACGTGAACACTGAAGCTTTCTTT. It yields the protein CASSLQKYVNTEAFF.

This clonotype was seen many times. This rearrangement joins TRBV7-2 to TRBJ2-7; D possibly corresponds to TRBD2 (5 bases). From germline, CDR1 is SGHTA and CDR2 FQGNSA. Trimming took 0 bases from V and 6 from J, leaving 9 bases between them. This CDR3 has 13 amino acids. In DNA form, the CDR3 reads TGTGCCAGCAGCTTAGCGGGCCGGGGCGAGCAGTACTTC. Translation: CASSLAGRGEQYF.

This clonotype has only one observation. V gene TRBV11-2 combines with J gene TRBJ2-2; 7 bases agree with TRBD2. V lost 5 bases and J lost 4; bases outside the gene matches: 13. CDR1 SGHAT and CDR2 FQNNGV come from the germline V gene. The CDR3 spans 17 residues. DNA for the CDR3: TGTGCCAGCAGCCCAAAGCATAGGGGAGGGGCCACCGGGGAGCTGTTTTTT. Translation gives CASSPKHRGGATGELFF.